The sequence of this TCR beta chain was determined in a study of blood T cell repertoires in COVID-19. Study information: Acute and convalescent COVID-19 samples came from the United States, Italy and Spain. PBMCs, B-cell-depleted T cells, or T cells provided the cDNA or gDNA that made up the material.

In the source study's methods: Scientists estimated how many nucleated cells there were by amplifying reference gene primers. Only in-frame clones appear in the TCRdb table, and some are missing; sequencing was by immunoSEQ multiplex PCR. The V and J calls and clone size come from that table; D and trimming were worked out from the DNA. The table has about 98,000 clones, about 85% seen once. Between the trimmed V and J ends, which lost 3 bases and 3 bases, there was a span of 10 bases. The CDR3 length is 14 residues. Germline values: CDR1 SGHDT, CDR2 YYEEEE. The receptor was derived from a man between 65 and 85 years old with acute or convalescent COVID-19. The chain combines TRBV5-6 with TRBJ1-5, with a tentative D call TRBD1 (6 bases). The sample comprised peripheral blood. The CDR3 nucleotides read TGTGCCAGCAGCTACGGGACAAACAATCAGCCCCAGCATTTT. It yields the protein CASSYGTNNQPQHF.